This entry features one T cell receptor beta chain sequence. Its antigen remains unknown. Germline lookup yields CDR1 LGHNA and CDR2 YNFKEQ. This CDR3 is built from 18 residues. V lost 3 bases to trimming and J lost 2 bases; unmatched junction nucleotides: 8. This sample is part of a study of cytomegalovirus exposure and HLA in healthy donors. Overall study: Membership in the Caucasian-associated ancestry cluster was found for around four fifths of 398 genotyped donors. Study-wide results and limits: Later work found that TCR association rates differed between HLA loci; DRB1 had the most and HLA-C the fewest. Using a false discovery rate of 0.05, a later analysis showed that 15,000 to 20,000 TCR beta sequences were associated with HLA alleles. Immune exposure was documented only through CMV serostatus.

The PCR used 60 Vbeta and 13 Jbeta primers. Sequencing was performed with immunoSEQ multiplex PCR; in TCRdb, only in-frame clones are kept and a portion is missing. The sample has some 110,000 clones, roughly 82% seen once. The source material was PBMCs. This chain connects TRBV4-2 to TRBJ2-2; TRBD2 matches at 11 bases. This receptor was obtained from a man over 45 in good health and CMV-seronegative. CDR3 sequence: CASSHPTSGGRNTGELFF. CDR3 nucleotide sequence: TGTGCCAGCAGCCACCCTACTAGCGGGGGTAGAAACACCGGGGAGCTGTTTTTT.